The 11 T cell receptor beta chains below come from one sample, sequenced in a study of T-cell memory formation after mild COVID-19. One entry per CDR3 protein, called by TCRdb with MiXCR from the 5' RACE reads. The data hold fewer than 700,000 distinct CDR3 sequences, with approximately 21% observed a single time. The sequenced material came from PBMCs or a T cell subset sorted from them (not recorded which). Every receptor here comes from an adult woman who had mild COVID-19 (a few samples of this study predate the infection). Cell type and time point are not known.

The sample holds a few counts of this clonotype. This chain joins TRBV13 and TRBJ2-7; D may be TRBD2 (6 bases). Germline V gene data show CDR1 as PRHDT and CDR2 as FYEKMQ (reference sequence). V shed 0 bases and J shed 0 bases, with 12 bases lying between them. The CDR3 contains 16 residues. The CDR3 loop reads CASSLGTAGLSYEQYF. In DNA form, the CDR3 reads TGTGCCAGCAGCTTAGGAACAGCGGGCCTCTCCTACGAGCAGTACTTC.

This clonotype was seen ten or more times. The genes are TRBV18 and TRBJ2-2; maybe TRBD2 (6 bases). V gave up 1 base and J gave up 2 bases, with 8 bases separating them. CDR1 is KGHSH, CDR2 LQKENI, per germline. The CDR3 is made up of 15 amino acids. The CDR3 DNA follows: TGTGCCAGCTCACCACAGGGGACTAACACCGGGGAGCTGTTTTTT. This encodes CASSPQGTNTGELFF.

The chain couples TRBV11-2 to TRBJ2-5; a possible D gene is TRBD2 (6 bases). This CDR3 spans 17 amino acids. Trimming removed 5 bases from V and 5 bases from J, with 24 bases in between. Germline V gene lookup returns CDR1 SGHAT and CDR2 FQNNGV. This CDR3 reads CASSPLEGFGRRETQYF. CDR3 nucleotides: TGTGCCAGCAGCCCCCTGGAGGGGTTCGGAAGAAGGGAGACCCAGTACTTC.

This clonotype has a handful of counts. The rearrangement uses TRBV6-5 and TRBJ2-7; TRBD2 might be the D (6 bases). The V gene's germline CDR1 is MNHEY and CDR2 SVGAGI. V shed 6 bases and J shed 2 bases, with 14 bases lying between them. The CDR3 is 14 residues long. As DNA, the CDR3 is TGTGCCAGCAGACCACGGGACTCTACCTACGAGCAGTACTTC. Its translation: CASRPRDSTYEQYF.

This clonotype has more than one count but fewer than ten. The CDR3 here is CASRGAELRAFF. Written as DNA, the CDR3 is TGTGCCAGCAGGGGGGCCGAACTACGAGCTTTCTTT. The genes are TRBV12-3 or TRBV12-4 and TRBJ1-1, with a weak D call TRBD1 (6 bases). V was clipped by 6 bases and J by 10 bases, with 15 bases between them. This CDR3 has 12 residues.

The CDR3 DNA reads as TGTGCCAGCAGCTTAAATCACCCAGGGGGAACTGAAGCTTTCTTT. Its translation: CASSLNHPGGTEAFF. This rearrangement joins TRBV7-3 to TRBJ1-1; 7 bases agree with TRBD1. The CDR3 is 15 amino acids. Germline loops: CDR1 SGHTA, CDR2 FQGTGA. Trimming cost V 1 base and J 5 bases; bases outside gene matches: 7.

CDR3 nucleotides: TGTGCCAGCAGCTTCTCCGGACTAGCGGGGGGGCGCTCCTACGAGCAGTACTTC. Amino acid sequence: CASSFSGLAGGRSYEQYF. This chain connects TRBV13 to TRBJ2-7; 15 nucleotides agree with TRBD2. The trim removed 3 bases at V and 0 bases at J, leaving 6 bases unmatched. The germline V gene encodes CDR1 PRHDT and CDR2 FYEKMQ (reference sequence). CDR3 length: 18 residues.

This clonotype has a handful of counts. The rearrangement joins TRBV21-1 to TRBJ2-6; the table's TRBD1 call for D was not verified on the DNA. TRBV21-1 is classified as a pseudogene. The CDR3 runs 16 residues. CDR3 coding DNA: TGTGCCACTGGACAGGGGCTGCTACCCGGGGCCAACGTCCTGACTTTC. Its translation: CATGQGLLPGANVLTF.

The chain uses TRBV5-1 and TRBJ2-7, with TRBD2 matching 7 bases. Unmatched junction bases numbered 3, after V lost 0 bases and J lost 3 bases. Looked up from germline, CDR1 is SGHRS and CDR2 is YFSETQ. The CDR3 spans 14 residues. DNA of the CDR3: TGCGCCAGCAGCTTGGGCGGGGAGGGCTACGAGCAGTACTTC. Protein product: CASSLGGEGYEQYF.

The gene calls are TRBV15 and TRBJ2-5, with 10 bases lining up with TRBD1. CDR1 and CDR2 (germline): LNHNV, YYDKDF (reference sequence). V was pared by 5 bases and J by 6 bases, with 12 bases of the junction left unmatched. The CDR3 runs 16 residues. CDR3 nucleotides: TGTGCCACCAGCGCCTCCCGGGACAGGGGCCCGAAGACCCAGTACTTC. It specifies CATSASRDRGPKTQYF. The whole variable domain, filled in from reference TRBV15 and TRBJ2-5, reads DAMVIQNPRYQVTQFGKPVTLSCSQTLNHNVMYWYQQKSSQAPKLLFHYYDKDFNNEADTPDNFQSRRPNTSFCFLDIRSPGLGDTAMYLCATSASRDRGPKTQYFGPGTRLLVL.

A note on this clonotype: Sequence at one end of the junction differs from germline and may be a read error. The V and J genes are TRBV12-3 or TRBV12-4 and TRBJ2-3; 8 nucleotides match TRBD2. The CDR3 spans 11 residues. The DNA of the CDR3 is TGTGCCAGCAGTGTAGCGGGATTCTTGCATTTT. It encodes CASSVAGFLHF.